The subject of this entry is one T cell receptor (beta chain). Its antigen is unidentified. Antigen-specific CD4+ T cells were expanded with viral peptide pools in the ViraFEST assay before sequencing. Having been cultured for about ten days, the cells underwent CD4+ T cell isolation. IL-2 medium supplanted half the medium on days 3 and 7. The method was immunoSEQ multiplex PCR; TCRdb's version includes in-frame clones alone and lacks a portion of them. Of about 79,000 clones in the sample, about 70% were seen once. This specimen comes from a study of vaccination effects on CD4 cells after COVID-19. Study-level findings and limits: Clones arising from infection and from vaccination showed marked clonal contraction late after vaccination. A shortage of convalescent patients and an absence of early post-infection timepoints characterized the study.

The sample here was CD4+ T cells from PBMCs cultured with HCoV-229E spike peptides, taken before COVID-19 vaccination. The sequence was obtained from a human donor who received a COVID-19 vaccine.

CDR3 bases: TGTGCCACCAGTGATCCCTCCTGGGGGACTAGCGGGGGGGCACCAGATACGCAGTATTTT. Residues: CATSDPSWGTSGGAPDTQYF. The chain joins TRBV24-1 to TRBJ2-3, with 16 bases matching TRBD2. V shed 3 bases and J 4 bases; nucleotides not matched to a gene: 12. Germline V gives CDR1 KGHDR, CDR2 SFDVKD. The CDR3 spans 20 residues.